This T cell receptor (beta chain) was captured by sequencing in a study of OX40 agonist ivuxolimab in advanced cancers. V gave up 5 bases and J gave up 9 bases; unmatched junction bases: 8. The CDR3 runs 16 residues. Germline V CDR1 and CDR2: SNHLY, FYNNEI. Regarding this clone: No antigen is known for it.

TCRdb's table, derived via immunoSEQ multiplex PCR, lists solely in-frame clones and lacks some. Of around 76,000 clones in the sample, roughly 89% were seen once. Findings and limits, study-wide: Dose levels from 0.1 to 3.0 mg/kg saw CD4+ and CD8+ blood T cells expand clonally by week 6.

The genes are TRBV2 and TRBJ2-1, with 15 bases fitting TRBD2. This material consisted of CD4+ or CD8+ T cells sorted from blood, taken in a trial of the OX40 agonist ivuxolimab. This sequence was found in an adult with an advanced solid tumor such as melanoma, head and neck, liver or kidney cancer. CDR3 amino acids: CASSTLGLAGGGEQFF. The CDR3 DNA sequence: TGTGCCAGCAGTACCCTCGGACTAGCGGGAGGGGGTGAGCAGTTCTTC.